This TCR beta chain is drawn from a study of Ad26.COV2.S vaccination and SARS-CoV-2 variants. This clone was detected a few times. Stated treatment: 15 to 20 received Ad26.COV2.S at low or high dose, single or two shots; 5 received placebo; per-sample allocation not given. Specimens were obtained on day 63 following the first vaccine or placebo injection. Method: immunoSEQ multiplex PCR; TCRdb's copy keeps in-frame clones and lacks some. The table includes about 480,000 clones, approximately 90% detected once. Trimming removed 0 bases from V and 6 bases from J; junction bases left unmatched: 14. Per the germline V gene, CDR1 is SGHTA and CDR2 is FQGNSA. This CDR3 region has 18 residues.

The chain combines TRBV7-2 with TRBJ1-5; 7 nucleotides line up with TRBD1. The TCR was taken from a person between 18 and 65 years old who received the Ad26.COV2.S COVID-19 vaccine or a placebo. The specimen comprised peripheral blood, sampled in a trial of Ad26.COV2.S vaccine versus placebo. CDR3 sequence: CASSLAILTGRGGQPQHF. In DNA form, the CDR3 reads TGTGCCAGCAGCTTAGCGATCCTGACAGGGCGAGGTGGTCAGCCCCAGCATTTT.